Shown below are 22 T cell receptor beta chains from a single sample sequenced in a study of vaccination and CD4 T cells after COVID-19. These receptors have no known antigen. The Oncomine TCR Beta short-read assay was applied to DNA of cultured CD4+ T cells. TCRdb reanalysed the PCR reads using MiXCR and keeps one entry per CDR3 protein. Of around 20,000 distinct CDR3 sequences in the sample, roughly 45% were seen once. The treatment: approximately nine-day PBMC culture with coronavirus spike peptide pools or control peptides (ViraFEST assay). Sequenced sample: CD4+ T cells from blood, cultured in vitro. These TCRs come from a human donor who had recovered from COVID-19.

This clonotype has just a few counts. The chain uses TRBV24-1 and TRBJ2-1, with 8 positions matching TRBD1. Per the germline V gene, CDR1 is KGHDR and CDR2 is SFDVKD. This CDR3 contains 15 residues. Trimming at V came to 3 bases and at J to 8 bases, leaving 8 bases not matched to a gene. CDR3 coding DNA: TGTGCCACCAGTGATCCGGACAGGGTCGTCGATGAGCAGTTCTTC. Encoded protein: CATSDPDRVVDEQFF.

The chain couples TRBV11-1 to TRBJ1-1; D might be TRBD1 (5 bases). The CDR3 is 16 residues long. From germline, CDR1 is SGHAT and CDR2 FQDESV (reference sequence). Trimming removed 3 bases from V and 2 bases from J, with 16 bases in between. The CDR3 region is CASSLEPGRGNTEAFF. Here the CDR3 DNA reads TGTGCCAGCAGCTTGGAGCCGGGGCGGGGTAACACTGAAGCTTTCTTT.

This chain joins TRBV20-1 and TRBJ1-2; no clear D. The CDR3 totals 13 residues. The germline V gene encodes CDR1 DFQATT and CDR2 SNEGSKA (reference sequence). V was cut by 5 bases and J by 4 bases, with 14 bases left in between. CDR3 in amino acids: CSAVDTTIYGYTF. CDR3 sequence (DNA): TGCAGTGCTGTTGACACCACTATCTATGGCTACACCTTC.

This chain joins TRBV2 and TRBJ2-6; no reliable D call. The ends were cut back, 2 bases at V and 2 bases at J, with 7 bases in the middle. The germline V gene has CDR1 SNHLY and CDR2 FYNNEI. The CDR3 has 15 amino acids. CDR3 nucleotide sequence: TGTGCCAGCAGTGAATTGGGGACTGGGGCCAACGTCCTGACTTTC. It codes for CASSELGTGANVLTF. The full variable domain, completed using reference TRBV2 and TRBJ2-6, is EPEVTQTPSHQVTQMGQEVILRCVPISNHLYFYWYRQILGQKVEFLVSFYNNEISEKSEIFDDQFSVERPDGSNFTLKIRSTKLEDSAMYFCASSELGTGANVLTFGAGSRLTVL.

The rearrangement links TRBV19 to TRBJ2-7, with 7 bases identical to TRBD2. In germline, CDR1 is LNHDA, CDR2 SQIVND (reference sequence). The CDR3 is 15 amino acids. Trimming took 5 bases from V and 2 from J; bases not matched to a gene: 9. In nucleotides, the CDR3 is TGTGCCAGTAGTCGGACTAGGCGTACCACCTACGAGCAGTACTTC. It codes for CASSRTRRTTYEQYF.

This clonotype was counted a few times. The gene calls are TRBV6-5 and TRBJ1-2; possible D gene TRBD1, 5 bases. Trimming took off 3 bases at V and 5 bases at J, with 22 bases between the two ends. The CDR3 has 17 residues. Per the germline V gene, CDR1 is MNHEY and CDR2 is SVGAGI. The CDR3 reads CASSYDIGTGELYGYTF. In DNA, the CDR3 is TGTGCCAGCAGTTATGATATTGGAACAGGAGAACTTTATGGCTACACCTTC.

The chain joins TRBV29-1 to TRBJ2-2; 8 bases line up with TRBD2. Germline V gene lookup returns CDR1 SQVTM and CDR2 ANQGSEA. The CDR3 extends over 18 amino acids. With 4 bases clipped from V and 5 bases from J, the junction kept 18 bases outside the gene matches. The CDR3 region has the DNA TGCAGCGTTGCCCTCTTAACTTTAGCGGGAACCGCGACCGGGGAGCTGTTTTTT. This codes for CSVALLTLAGTATGELFF.

This clonotype has a handful of counts. The chain is built from TRBV20-1 and TRBJ1-5, with a weak D call TRBD1 (6 bases). With 3 bases removed from V and 2 bases from J, the gap between germline ends came to 20 bases. In germline, CDR1 is DFQATT, CDR2 SNEGSKA (reference sequence). The CDR3 consists of 17 residues. CDR3: CSASGTITLVGNQPQHF. The CDR3 nucleotides are TGCAGTGCTAGCGGGACAATTACCCTCGTCGGCAATCAGCCCCAGCATTTT.

V gene TRBV5-1 combines with J gene TRBJ1-2; the D is unclear. The length of the CDR3 is 12 residues. Germline-derived CDR1 and CDR2 are SGHRS and YFSETQ. The ends were cut back, 0 bases at V and 6 bases at J, with 6 bases in the middle. The CDR3 coding sequence is TGCGCCAGCAGCTTGGTTGGGGATGGCTACACCTTC. Translation: CASSLVGDGYTF.

The gene calls are TRBV5-1 and TRBJ2-1; tentatively, D is TRBD1 (5 bases). The CDR3 extends over 15 amino acids. The germline CDR1 and CDR2 sequences are SGHRS and YFSETQ. The V and J ends lost 1 base and 7 bases respectively, with 15 bases between them. The CDR3: CASSLQAGLGNEQFF. For the CDR3, the DNA is TGCGCCAGCAGCTTGCAGGCAGGGCTTGGGAATGAGCAGTTCTTC.

The gene calls are TRBV7-9 and TRBJ2-7, with D perhaps TRBD1 or TRBD2 (6 bases each). Looked up from germline, CDR1 is SEHNR and CDR2 is FQNEAQ (reference sequence). The CDR3 totals 12 residues. V was shortened by 5 bases and J by 7 bases, with 12 bases between the two germline ends. The CDR3 is CASSTGGGEQYF. The CDR3 coding sequence is TGTGCCAGCAGCACAGGAGGGGGGGAGCAGTACTTC.

By proportion, this clonotype is medium-sized. This chain connects TRBV10-2 to TRBJ1-5, with D uncertain. Germline V gives CDR1 WSHSY, CDR2 SAAADI. CDR3 length: 15 amino acids. Trimming left V 2 bases short and J 3 bases short, with 11 bases between. The CDR3: CASSETRQLNQPQHF. In nucleotides, the CDR3 is TGCGCCAGCAGTGAGACGCGGCAGCTCAATCAGCCCCAGCATTTT.

The chain recombines TRBV7-9 with TRBJ1-6, with TRBD1 as a possible D gene (5 bases). The CDR3 spans 15 residues. Germline loops: CDR1 SEHNR, CDR2 FQNEAQ (reference sequence). V was clipped by 1 base and J by 7 bases, with 11 bases between them. For the CDR3, the DNA is TGTGCCAGCAGCTTAGAAGGGGTAGGGAATTCACCCCTCCACTTT. It specifies CASSLEGVGNSPLHF. The whole variable domain, filled in from reference TRBV7-9 and TRBJ1-6, reads DTGVSQNPRHKITKRGQNVTFRCDPISEHNRLYWYRQTLGQGPEFLTYFQNEAQLEKSRLLSDRFSAERPKGSFSTLEIQRTEQGDSAMYLCASSLEGVGNSPLHFGNGTRLTVT.

This clonotype has only a few counts. This chain uses TRBV24-1 with TRBJ2-1, with 12 bases fitting TRBD2. Germline V gene data show CDR1 as KGHDR and CDR2 as SFDVKD. The CDR3 runs 16 residues. Unmatched junction bases numbered 6, after V lost 3 bases and J lost 7 bases. The CDR3 DNA is TGTGCCACCAGTGATCCCACTAGCGGGGGGATAAATGAGCAGTTCTTC. Its translation: CATSDPTSGGINEQFF.

V and J are TRBV12-1 and TRBJ2-3; the table's D call, TRBD2, was not checked against the DNA. TRBV12-1 is designated a pseudogene. The CDR3 runs to 17 residues. CDR3 sequence: CASSFGWTSDFTDTQYF. The CDR3 DNA sequence: TGTGCCAGCAGCTTTGGCTGGACTAGCGATTTCACAGATACGCAGTATTTT.

This clonotype showed up just a few times. The V gene is TRBV10-3, the J gene TRBJ1-5; D unclear. The CDR3 extends over 14 amino acids. Germline V gene lookup returns CDR1 ENHRY and CDR2 SYGVKD. V dropped 3 bases and J dropped 0 bases, with 6 bases sitting between them. CDR3 sequence reads: CAISDPDSNQPQHF. CDR3 bases: TGTGCCATCAGTGATCCCGATAGCAATCAGCCCCAGCATTTT.

This clonotype occurred a few times. This chain joins TRBV27 and TRBJ1-6; D is undetermined. Trimming left V 6 bases short and J 9 bases short, with 18 bases between. Germline CDR1 MNHEY, CDR2 SMNVEV (reference sequence). This CDR3 spans 15 amino acids. Written as DNA, the CDR3 is TGTGCCAGCAGCCTAGGACGGACTGGGGTTTCACCCCTCCACTTT. It is translated as CASSLGRTGVSPLHF.

The chain uses TRBV4-1 and TRBJ2-2; D is unclear. The V gene's germline CDR1 is MGHRA and CDR2 YSYEKL. V was trimmed by 1 base and J by 1 base, leaving 7 bases between them. This CDR3 is built from 15 residues. In DNA, the CDR3 is TGCGCCAGCAGCCAAGCCGACAAGAACACCGGGGAGCTGTTTTTT. As protein: CASSQADKNTGELFF.

In its sample, this clonotype was seen once. V usage is TRBV9 and J usage is TRBJ2-3; TRBD2 aligns across 7 bases. Unmatched junction bases numbered 10, after V lost 4 bases and J lost 2 bases. CDR1 and CDR2 (germline): SGDLS, YYNGEE. This CDR3 region has 16 residues. The CDR3: CASSRQAGDHTDTQYF. For the CDR3, the DNA is TGTGCCAGCAGCAGGCAGGCGGGGGACCACACAGATACGCAGTATTTT.

This clonotype was observed a few times. V gene TRBV6-5 combines with J gene TRBJ2-5; 13 bases are a match to TRBD2. Per the germline V gene, CDR1 is MNHEY and CDR2 is SVGAGI. This CDR3 is built from 15 residues. V trimming: 4 bases; J trimming: 5 bases; junction bases outside the gene matches: 4. This CDR3 is CASSWRTSGGETQYF. The CDR3 coding sequence is TGTGCCAGCAGTTGGAGGACTAGCGGGGGTGAGACCCAGTACTTC.

This clonotype showed up just a few times. The V gene is TRBV7-9, the J gene TRBJ2-3; D uncertain. The V gene lost 5 bases and the J gene lost 4 bases, with 10 bases spanning the gap. Germline CDR1 is SEHNR and CDR2 is FQNEAQ (reference sequence). The CDR3 consists of 13 residues. The CDR3 nucleotides read TGTGCCAGCAGCCTCCCGACTGCAGATACGCAGTATTTT. Protein product: CASSLPTADTQYF.

J is TRBJ2-2 and V is TRBV10-1, with D perhaps TRBD2 (6 bases). The CDR3 covers 14 residues. V shed 8 bases and J shed 3 bases, with 13 bases lying between them. Germline CDR1 WNHNN, CDR2 SYGVQD (reference sequence). CDR3 nucleotides: TGCGCCAGCCGGAGGGCCGGGGACACCGGGGAGCTGTTTTTT. It translates to CASRRAGDTGELFF.